This TCR beta chain comes out of a study of blood T cell repertoires in COVID-19. J lost 5 bases, V lost 6 bases, and 1 base had no gene match. This CDR3 contains 12 residues. Libraries were prepared by immunoSEQ multiplex PCR; TCRdb keeps only in-frame clonotypes and omits some of them. The table lists roughly 140,000 clones, roughly 79% of them singletons. What was sequenced was peripheral blood. V usage is TRBV12-3 or TRBV12-4 and J usage is TRBJ1-5, with 7 bases matching TRBD1. This receptor was taken from a woman aged 55 to 70 with acute or convalescent COVID-19. CDR3 region: CASRTGYQPQHF. The CDR3 DNA sequence: TGTGCCAGCAGGACAGGGTATCAGCCCCAGCATTTT.